A single sample gave rise to the 21 T cell receptor beta chains below, sequenced in a study of shared clonotypes between healthy human individuals. Libraries were prepared by immunoSEQ multiplex PCR; TCRdb keeps only in-frame clonotypes and omits some of them. Of about 2.4 million clones detected, 90% to 95% appear once; the ten largest clones hold 0.13% to 0.15%. Sequencing input: naive CD4+ T cells sorted from blood. The subset was: CD45RA+ positively selected. Receptors were obtained from a man aged 18 to 29 in good health.

The V and J genes are TRBV29-1 and TRBJ2-1; unclear D gene. In germline, CDR1 is SQVTM, CDR2 ANQGSEA. V was cut by 4 bases and J by 2 bases, with 6 bases left in between. This CDR3 is built from 12 residues. CDR3 sequence: CSVGSAYNEQFF. In DNA form, the CDR3 reads TGCAGCGTTGGATCGGCCTACAATGAGCAGTTCTTC.

The CDR3 protein is CASSVGTGGRETQYF. The CDR3 bases are TGTGCCAGCAGCGTTGGAACAGGGGGCCGGGAGACCCAGTACTTC. V is TRBV9 and J is TRBJ2-5; the match to TRBD1 covers 9 bases. V lost 2 bases and J lost 5; bases outside the gene matches: 7. This CDR3 contains 15 residues. Germline V gives CDR1 SGDLS, CDR2 YYNGEE. The full variable domain, in which reference TRBV9 and TRBJ2-5 provide the parts outside the CDR3, is DSGVTQTPKHLITATGQRVTLRCSPRSGDLSVYWYQQSLDQGLQFLIQYYNGEERAKGNILERFSAQQFPDLHSELNLSSLELGDSALYFCASSVGTGGRETQYFGPGTRLLVL.

This chain joins TRBV28 and TRBJ2-7; TRBD2 agrees at 8 bases. The CDR3 has 14 residues. V shed 5 bases, J shed 4 bases, and the junction held 7 bases outside the gene matches. CDR1 MDHEN and CDR2 SYDVKM come from the germline V gene. The CDR3 sequence is CASSRGGTVYEQYF. The DNA of the CDR3 is TGTGCCAGCAGTCGGGGGGGGACGGTTTACGAGCAGTACTTC.

The J gene is TRBJ2-1, the V gene TRBV11-2; 10 bases match TRBD2. The CDR3 runs to 14 residues. Germline CDR1 SGHAT, CDR2 FQNNGV. Unmatched junction bases numbered 2, after V lost 3 bases and J lost 6 bases. The CDR3 sequence is CASSFGTSVNEQFF. CDR3 nucleotide sequence: TGTGCCAGCAGCTTTGGGACTAGCGTCAATGAGCAGTTCTTC.

V gene TRBV6-6 combines with J gene TRBJ2-5; TRBD1 matches at 9 bases. CDR1 is MNHNY, CDR2 SVGAGI, per germline (reference sequence). V gave up 6 bases and J gave up 4 bases; unmatched junction bases: 9. There are 15 residues in the CDR3. The CDR3 sequence is CASSLGQGNLETQYF. CDR3 nucleotide sequence: TGTGCCAGCAGCTTGGGACAGGGCAATTTAGAGACCCAGTACTTC.

This chain uses TRBV5-1 with TRBJ1-3; D may be TRBD1 (6 bases). Per the germline V gene, CDR1 is SGHRS and CDR2 is YFSETQ. This CDR3 region has 16 residues. The ends were cut back, 0 bases at V and 2 bases at J, with 12 bases in the middle. The CDR3 loop is CASSLGPGTTGNTIYF. The CDR3 nucleotides read TGCGCCAGCAGCTTGGGTCCGGGGACAACTGGAAACACCATATATTTT.

The chain uses TRBV4-3 and TRBJ1-6; D is ambiguous. The CDR3 is made up of 13 amino acids. The V end was cut by 0 bases, the J end by 8 bases, with 5 bases between. Germline V gene sequence: CDR1 LGHNA, CDR2 YSLEER. As DNA, the CDR3 is TGCGCCAGCAGCCAAGATCCGGATTCACCCCTCCACTTT. It specifies CASSQDPDSPLHF.

CDR3: CSSNLAGEQFF. The CDR3 coding sequence is TGCAGCTCCAACCTGGCGGGGGAGCAGTTCTTC. The gene calls are TRBV20-1 and TRBJ2-1, with D perhaps TRBD2 (6 bases). Germline V gives CDR1 DFQATT, CDR2 SNEGSKA (reference sequence). This CDR3 region has 11 residues.

The genes are TRBV2 and TRBJ1-2; TRBD1 aligns across 7 bases. The CDR3 runs 13 residues. Trimming removed 4 bases from V and 3 bases from J; junction bases left unmatched: 2. The V gene's germline CDR1 is SNHLY and CDR2 FYNNEI. The CDR3 bases are TGTGCCAGCAGTGCAGACAGGGACTATGGCTACACCTTC. It yields the protein CASSADRDYGYTF.

The V call is TRBV21-1, the J call TRBJ2-7. TRBV21-1 is noted as a pseudogene. This CDR3 has 14 residues. This CDR3 reads CASSKVNRSYEQYF. The CDR3 DNA is TGTGCCAGCAGCAAAGTGAACCGATCCTACGAGCAGTACTTC.

The chain joins TRBV7-9 to TRBJ1-3, with 7 bases matching TRBD1. Unmatched junction bases numbered 7, after V lost 5 bases and J lost 0 bases. The CDR3 has 16 amino acids. Germline V gene data show CDR1 as SEHNR and CDR2 as FQNEAQ (reference sequence). The CDR3 spells CASSDRQGFSGNTIYF. The CDR3 bases are TGTGCCAGCAGCGATAGACAGGGATTCTCTGGAAACACCATATATTTT.

A remark on this clone: At the DNA level, this CDR3 is encoded by other sequences in the same sample as well. V is TRBV30 and J is TRBJ1-4; D unclear. V lost 2 bases, J lost 1 base, and 5 bases lay in between. In germline, CDR1 is GTSNPN, CDR2 SVGIG (reference sequence). The CDR3 has 13 residues. As DNA, the CDR3 is TGTGCCTGGAGTTGGGGAACTAATGAAAAACTGTTTTTT. Its translation is CAWSWGTNEKLFF.

This clone was picked up one time. The V gene is TRBV2, the J gene TRBJ1-1; D is possibly TRBD1 (5 bases). From germline, CDR1 is SNHLY and CDR2 FYNNEI. This CDR3 has 19 residues. Trimming stripped 6 bases from V and 0 bases from J, with 26 bases between. The CDR3: CASRRDSEGLTGVNTEAFF. The CDR3 DNA reads TGTGCCAGCAGGCGAGACTCTGAAGGGCTTACAGGAGTGAACACTGAAGCTTTCTTT.

This chain links TRBV30 with TRBJ2-2; 7 bases match TRBD1. V lost 5 bases, J lost 6 bases, and 3 bases stayed unmatched. Germline values: CDR1 GTSNPN, CDR2 SVGIG (reference sequence). The CDR3 has 12 amino acids. The CDR3 here is CAWDRVPGELFF. CDR3 DNA: TGTGCCTGGGACAGGGTTCCCGGGGAGCTGTTTTTT.

This chain uses TRBV29-1 with TRBJ2-4; either TRBD1 or TRBD2 may fit D (5 bases each). V was clipped by 7 bases and J by 1 base, with 14 bases between them. The CDR3 sequence is 14 residues long. The germline CDR1 and CDR2 sequences are SQVTM and ANQGSEA. The CDR3 DNA reads as TGCAGCGCGTTGACCTGGGACGCCAAAAACATTCAGTACTTC. This encodes CSALTWDAKNIQYF.

This chain connects TRBV19 to TRBJ2-2; perhaps TRBD1 as D (5 bases). Germline CDR1 reads LNHDA; CDR2 reads SQIVND (reference sequence). This CDR3 is built from 14 residues. V was cut by 4 bases and J by 2 bases, with 8 bases left in between. CDR3 coding DNA: TGTGCCAGTAGTAAGGGGTCAAACACCGGGGAGCTGTTTTTT. Amino acid sequence: CASSKGSNTGELFF.

The rearrangement links TRBV5-1 to TRBJ2-7; D might be TRBD2 (6 bases). The CDR3 is made up of 13 amino acids. From germline, CDR1 is SGHRS and CDR2 YFSETQ. V was shortened by 1 base and J by 5 bases, with 10 bases between the two germline ends. CDR3 bases: TGCGCCAGCAGCTTGCCCCCGGGGGACGAGCAGTACTTC. Translated: CASSLPPGDEQYF.

The chain recombines TRBV4-1 with TRBJ2-6; tentatively, D is TRBD2 (7 bases). The germline gives CDR1 MGHRA, CDR2 YSYEKL. The CDR3 totals 19 residues. V was pared by 1 base and J by 0 bases, with 16 bases between. CDR3 DNA: TGCGCCAGCAGCCAAGGTATCACAGGGAGGGGCTCTGGGGCCAACGTCCTGACTTTC. This codes for CASSQGITGRGSGANVLTF.

This chain joins TRBV5-1 and TRBJ1-1, with no clear D. The germline V gene encodes CDR1 SGHRS and CDR2 YFSETQ. The V gene lost 3 bases and the J gene lost 5 bases, with 14 bases spanning the gap. CDR3 size: 14 residues. CDR3 sequence (DNA): TGCGCCAGCAGCTCCCACCGAGAAGGGACTGAAGCTTTCTTT. Protein sequence: CASSSHREGTEAFF.

The J gene is TRBJ1-2, the V gene TRBV6-6; tentatively, D is TRBD1 (5 bases). The V end lost 2 bases, the J end lost 6 bases, and 10 bases lay between the germline ends. Looked up from germline, CDR1 is MNHNY and CDR2 is SVGAGI (reference sequence). The CDR3 length is 13 residues. The chain's CDR3 is CASSYGGGNGYTF. The CDR3 bases are TGTGCCAGCAGTTACGGGGGGGGTAATGGCTACACCTTC.

This chain uses TRBV30 with TRBJ2-5; 12 nucleotides line up with TRBD2. The CDR3 has 14 residues. Trimming removed 2 bases from V and 5 bases from J; junction bases left unmatched: 3. Germline V gene sequence: CDR1 GTSNPN, CDR2 SVGIG (reference sequence). The CDR3 bases are TGTGCCTGGAGTCCAACTAGCGGGAGGGAGACCCAGTACTTC. Translated: CAWSPTSGRETQYF.